What follows are 18 T cell receptor beta chains derived from one specimen sequenced in a study of blood T cell repertoires in COVID-19. The table came from immunoSEQ multiplex PCR; TCRdb's copy has only in-frame clones and leaves some out. The data contain 90,000 to 150,000 clones, about 84% of them seen just once; the ten biggest clones take up under 4%. The sample consisted of peripheral blood. All receptors come from a man aged 60-69 years with acute or convalescent COVID-19.

The genes are TRBV10-3 and TRBJ2-3; 8 nucleotides line up with TRBD2. Trimming removed 3 bases from V and 4 bases from J; junction bases left unmatched: 9. Germline assignment: CDR1 ENHRY and CDR2 SYGVKD. The CDR3 contains 16 residues. In DNA, the CDR3 is TGTGCCATCAGTGACGTAAAGGGACTAGACGCAGATACGCAGTATTTT. Translation: CAISDVKGLDADTQYF.

The V call is TRBV4-1, the J call TRBJ2-1; TRBD2 aligns across 10 bases. The J segment lost 4 bases and the V segment lost 3 bases, leaving 3 bases of the junction unmatched. In germline, CDR1 is MGHRA, CDR2 YSYEKL. The CDR3 runs to 15 residues. The CDR3 bases are TGCGCCAGCAGCCAGACTAGCGGGTCTTACAATGAGCAGTTCTTC. It translates to CASSQTSGSYNEQFF.

V gene TRBV15 combines with J gene TRBJ2-7; tentative D call: TRBD1 (5 bases). Trimming left V 1 base short and J 5 bases short, with 9 bases between. This CDR3 has 13 residues. Germline lookup yields CDR1 LNHNV and CDR2 YYDKDF (reference sequence). In DNA form, the CDR3 reads TGTGCCACCAGCAGAGTGTTGGGGCACGAGCAGTACTTC. As protein: CATSRVLGHEQYF. Full variable domain (remainder filled in from reference TRBV15 and TRBJ2-7): DAMVIQNPRYQVTQFGKPVTLSCSQTLNHNVMYWYQQKSSQAPKLLFHYYDKDFNNEADTPDNFQSRRPNTSFCFLDIRSPGLGDTAMYLCATSRVLGHEQYFGPGTRLTVT.

The V gene is TRBV3-1 (or the pseudogene TRBV3-2), the J gene TRBJ2-1; 13 bases align to TRBD2. The CDR3 loop spans 16 amino acids. Germline V CDR1 and CDR2: LGHDT, YNNKEL (reference sequence). Losses at the gene ends were 3 bases for V and 7 bases for J; bases not matched to a gene: 6. DNA for the CDR3: TGTGCCAGCAGCCAGGGTACTAGCGGGGGGGGAAATGAGCAGTTCTTC. This translates into CASSQGTSGGGNEQFF.

The V call is TRBV4-2, the J call TRBJ1-1; D may be TRBD1 (6 bases). The CDR3 length is 16 residues. The germline V and J ends were trimmed by 1 base and 1 base, with 13 bases remaining between them. Germline CDR1 reads LGHNA; CDR2 reads YNFKEQ. This CDR3 is CASSQGGGLANTEAFF. Here the CDR3 DNA reads TGTGCCAGCAGCCAAGGGGGGGGGCTCGCGAACACTGAAGCTTTCTTT.

The chain uses TRBV6-5 and TRBJ2-1, with 10 bases matching TRBD2. Germline CDR1 reads MNHEY; CDR2 reads SVGAGI. This CDR3 has 15 amino acids. V lost 6 bases and J lost 9; bases outside the gene matches: 11. CDR3 DNA: TGTGCCAGCAGCTTCGGGACTAGCGTCCGACTTGAGCAGTTCTTC. Encoded protein: CASSFGTSVRLEQFF.

This chain links TRBV7-2 with TRBJ2-1; TRBD2 is a possible D gene (6 bases). Trimming took 3 bases from V and 7 from J, leaving 16 bases between them. The germline V gene has CDR1 SGHTA and CDR2 FQGNSA. CDR3 length: 15 residues. The CDR3 protein is CASSLVGSAGNEQFF. DNA of the CDR3: TGTGCCAGCAGCTTGGTGGGTAGCGCGGGGAATGAGCAGTTCTTC.

This clone occurred a few times. V gene TRBV5-1 combines with J gene TRBJ2-1; the D is unclear. Between the trimmed V and J ends, which lost 0 bases and 7 bases, there was a span of 2 bases. Germline V gives CDR1 SGHRS, CDR2 YFSETQ. The length of the CDR3 is 11 residues. The CDR3 DNA is TGCGCCAGCAGCTTGGCTAATGAGCAGTTCTTC. This gives the protein CASSLANEQFF.

This sequence joins TRBV18 and TRBJ1-1, with D perhaps TRBD1 (5 bases). The CDR3 covers 14 residues. Per germline, CDR1 KGHSH and CDR2 LQKENI. Trimming stripped 5 bases from V and 2 bases from J, with 12 bases between. CDR3 loop: CASSSRQTNTEAFF. The CDR3 region has the DNA TGTGCCAGCTCATCCAGACAGACTAACACTGAAGCTTTCTTT.

The V call is TRBV11-2, the J call TRBJ2-2, with D tentatively TRBD1 (5 bases). Trimming removed 3 bases from V and 7 bases from J, with 12 bases in between. This CDR3 comprises 14 residues. CDR1 is SGHAT and CDR2 is FQNNGV in the germline V gene. The DNA of the CDR3 is TGTGCCAGCAGCTTCACCCAGGGAAACGGGGAGCTGTTTTTT. Protein product: CASSFTQGNGELFF.

The chain recombines TRBV27 with TRBJ2-1; the match to TRBD2 covers 8 bases. The CDR3 has 15 amino acids. Germline V lookup: CDR1 MNHEY, CDR2 SMNVEV (reference sequence). V lost 3 bases and J lost 8; bases outside the gene matches: 9. The CDR3 DNA reads TGTGCCAGCAGTTTGGGAAGCGGGAGAGAGGATGAGCAGTTCTTC. It translates to CASSLGSGREDEQFF.

This chain connects TRBV3-1 (or the pseudogene TRBV3-2) to TRBJ2-7, with TRBD1 identical over 8 bases. Germline trimming cut 4 bases from V and 7 bases from J; bases unmatched to any gene: 9. This CDR3 has 14 amino acids. The germline V gene encodes CDR1 LGHDT and CDR2 YNNKEL (reference sequence). The CDR3 protein is CASSPLTGVGEQYF. The CDR3 region has the DNA TGTGCCAGCAGCCCCTTGACAGGGGTAGGGGAGCAGTACTTC.

The chain has TRBV7-9 and TRBJ2-7; 10 bases are a match to TRBD1. The germline V gene encodes CDR1 SEHNR and CDR2 FQNEAQ (reference sequence). The CDR3 is 15 residues long. V trimming: 5 bases; J trimming: 4 bases; junction bases outside the gene matches: 8. DNA of the CDR3: TGTGCCAGCAGCCGCTCCGGGACAGGGGAATACGAGCAGTACTTC. Encoded protein: CASSRSGTGEYEQYF.

The rearrangement joins TRBV4-1 to TRBJ2-1, with 13 bases aligning to TRBD2. Germline trimming cut 1 base from V and 5 bases from J; bases unmatched to any gene: 14. In germline, CDR1 is MGHRA, CDR2 YSYEKL. The CDR3 spans 20 residues. CDR3 loop: CASSQVRALAGGPRNNEQFF. The CDR3 coding sequence is TGCGCCAGCAGCCAAGTACGGGCACTAGCGGGAGGGCCAAGAAACAATGAGCAGTTCTTC.

The chain combines TRBV7-2 with TRBJ1-1, with D perhaps TRBD1 (5 bases). CDR3 length equals 17 residues. V was trimmed by 3 bases and J by 0 bases, leaving 17 bases between them. Germline CDR1 and CDR2: SGHTA and FQGNSA. The CDR3 is CASSFSTANLMNTEAFF. The DNA for the CDR3 is TGTGCCAGCAGCTTTTCGACAGCTAACCTAATGAACACTGAAGCTTTCTTT.

The rearrangement uses TRBV24-1 and TRBJ2-1; tentative D call: TRBD2 (5 bases). In germline, CDR1 is KGHDR, CDR2 SFDVKD. The CDR3 runs 16 residues. V shed 0 bases and J shed 0 bases, with 8 bases lying between them. The DNA of the CDR3 is TGTGCCACCAGTGATTTGCCCAGCGGCTCCTACAATGAGCAGTTCTTC. The encoded protein is CATSDLPSGSYNEQFF.

The rearrangement links TRBV24-1 to TRBJ2-6; TRBD1 aligns across 8 bases. Germline CDR1 and CDR2: KGHDR and SFDVKD. V lost 3 bases to trimming and J lost 1 base; unmatched junction nucleotides: 4. The CDR3 runs 17 residues. CDR3 residues: CATSDPRTGSGANVLTF. The CDR3 DNA is TGTGCCACCAGTGATCCTCGGACAGGGTCTGGGGCCAACGTCCTGACTTTC.

This clone was recorded a few times. The chain couples TRBV7-9 to TRBJ2-5; 7 bases align to TRBD1. The trim removed 4 bases at V and 1 base at J, leaving 9 bases unmatched. CDR3 length: 16 residues. Germline CDR1 is SEHNR and CDR2 is FQNEAQ (reference sequence). As DNA, the CDR3 is TGTGCCAGCAGCTCACGACAGGGATCAGGCCAAGAGACCCAGTACTTC. Translation: CASSSRQGSGQETQYF.